Shown below are 10 T cell receptor beta chains from a single sample sequenced in a study of blood T cell repertoires in COVID-19. Profiled with immunoSEQ multiplex PCR; TCRdb holds only in-frame clones, not every one. The sample shows around 180,000 clones, approximately 77% of them seen only once. The sample taken for sequencing was peripheral blood. All receptors come from a woman at least 80 years old with active or convalescent COVID-19.

V is TRBV5-6 and J is TRBJ1-2; TRBD1 matches 7 bases. The CDR3 covers 14 residues. The V and J ends lost 7 bases and 3 bases, in that order; junction bases with no gene match: 9. Germline V gene data show CDR1 as SGHDT and CDR2 as YYEEEE. The CDR3 DNA follows: TGTGCCAGCTCCAAGACAGGGTTGGACTATGGCTACACCTTC. Translation: CASSKTGLDYGYTF.

The chain is built from TRBV5-1 and TRBJ2-1; 7 nucleotides align to TRBD1. V lost 4 bases, J lost 8 bases, and 12 bases stayed unmatched. Per the germline V gene, CDR1 is SGHRS and CDR2 is YFSETQ. The CDR3 consists of 15 residues. CDR3 nucleotide sequence: TGCGCCAGCAGCCTCGACACACAGGGGTACGATGAGCAGTTCTTC. As protein: CASSLDTQGYDEQFF.

This clone showed up just a few times. The chain recombines TRBV10-3 with TRBJ1-2; D not resolved. This CDR3 spans 14 amino acids. V was clipped by 0 bases and J by 0 bases, with 5 bases between them. CDR1 and CDR2 from the germline V gene are ENHRY and SYGVKD. The CDR3 region has the DNA TGTGCCATCAGTGAGTCACAGTCTAACTATGGCTACACCTTC. This gives the protein CAISESQSNYGYTF.

The V call is TRBV25-1, the J call TRBJ1-2; possible D gene TRBD1, 6 bases. Trimming stripped 1 base from V and 8 bases from J, with 26 bases between. CDR1 and CDR2 from the germline V gene are MGHDK and SYGVNS. The CDR3 covers 18 residues. In DNA form, the CDR3 reads TGTGCCAGCAGTGAATCTTTACTCCAACAGGGCCTATCGGTCGGCTACACCTTC. Protein product: CASSESLLQQGLSVGYTF.

The chain links TRBV5-4 to TRBJ2-5; possibly TRBD2 for D (5 bases). Between the trimmed V and J ends, which lost 1 base and 1 base, there was a span of 5 bases. Germline-derived CDR1 and CDR2 are SGHNT and YYREEE (reference sequence). This CDR3 region has 13 residues. CDR3 DNA sequence: TGTGCCAGCAGCTTGACTAGCCAAGAGACCCAGTACTTC. Translating it yields CASSLTSQETQYF.

The rearrangement links TRBV5-1 to TRBJ2-4, with 10 positions matching TRBD2. V trimming: 4 bases; J trimming: 9 bases; junction bases outside the gene matches: 13. This CDR3 has 16 residues. The germline V gene has CDR1 SGHRS and CDR2 YFSETQ. The CDR3 loop reads CASSPASGSDGGIQYF. CDR3 DNA: TGCGCCAGCAGCCCGGCTAGCGGGAGTGATGGTGGCATTCAGTACTTC. Variable domain in full (rest from reference TRBV5-1 and TRBJ2-4): KAGVTQTPRYLIKTRGQQVTLSCSPISGHRSVSWYQQTPGQGLQFLFEYFSETQRNKGNFPGRFSGRQFSNSRSEMNVSTLELGDSALYLCASSPASGSDGGIQYFGAGTRLSVL.

V usage is TRBV30 and J usage is TRBJ1-6; 11 bases align to TRBD1. J gave up 9 bases and V 3 bases, and 1 base lay outside the gene matches. Germline CDR1 reads GTSNPN; CDR2 reads SVGIG (reference sequence). This CDR3 has 13 residues. CDR3 region: CAWRGTGGSPLHF. CDR3 sequence (DNA): TGTGCCTGGAGAGGGACAGGGGGTTCACCCCTCCACTTT.

This chain joins TRBV9 and TRBJ1-3; possibly TRBD1 for D (6 bases). The germline CDR1 and CDR2 sequences are SGDLS and YYNGEE. The CDR3 totals 15 residues. V was cut by 3 bases and J by 9 bases, with 19 bases left in between. The CDR3 here is CASSEAGGGVGTIYF. The DNA of the CDR3 is TGTGCCAGCAGCGAGGCTGGGGGCGGAGTAGGCACCATATATTTT.

This sequence joins TRBV6-1 and TRBJ1-1, with TRBD1 as a possible D gene (6 bases). The V end was cut by 4 bases, the J end by 5 bases, with 17 bases between. The length of the CDR3 is 15 residues. Germline CDR1 and CDR2: MNHNS and SASEGT. CDR3 amino acids: CASSAQDRGKTEAFF. The CDR3 DNA reads as TGTGCCAGCAGTGCCCAGGACAGAGGGAAAACTGAAGCTTTCTTT.

The rearrangement joins TRBV5-1 to TRBJ2-1; TRBD2 aligns across 10 bases. This CDR3 spans 13 amino acids. CDR1 SGHRS and CDR2 YFSETQ come from the germline V gene. J gave up 10 bases and V 2 bases, and 3 bases lay outside the gene matches. For the CDR3, the DNA is TGCGCCAGCAGCTTCAGGACTAGCGGCGAGCAGTTCTTC. Amino acids: CASSFRTSGEQFF.